This T cell receptor beta chain derives from a study of CD8 T cells in ankylosing spondylitis. General study results and limits: Disease-associated clones were reportedly significantly overrepresented in matched ankylosing spondylitis synovial fluid. Within ankylosing spondylitis blood, a TCR beta motif made up of eight highly homologous variants appeared to be characteristic. Those disease-linked clones were CD8+; they were also relatively rare in peripheral blood.

This clonotype was seen many times. Its antigen is undetermined. Scientists made TCR beta libraries using quantitative 5'-RACE with molecular barcodes. TCRdb reprocessed the 5' RACE reads via MiXCR and lists one record per CDR3 protein. Of about 240,000 distinct CDR3 sequences in the sample, approximately 11% were seen once. Per germline, CDR1 SQVTM and CDR2 ANQGSEA. V was pared by 7 bases and J by 4 bases, with 10 bases between. This CDR3 has 11 residues. Sequenced sample: blood, either unsorted or a sorted T cell fraction (not recorded which). This TCR derives from a male donor with ankylosing spondylitis or in good health (not recorded which). This chain links TRBV29-1 with TRBJ2-5, with D possibly matching TRBD2 (6 bases). Written as DNA, the CDR3 is TGCAGCGCGAAGGAGGGAGAGACCCAGTACTTC. Translated: CSAKEGETQYF.